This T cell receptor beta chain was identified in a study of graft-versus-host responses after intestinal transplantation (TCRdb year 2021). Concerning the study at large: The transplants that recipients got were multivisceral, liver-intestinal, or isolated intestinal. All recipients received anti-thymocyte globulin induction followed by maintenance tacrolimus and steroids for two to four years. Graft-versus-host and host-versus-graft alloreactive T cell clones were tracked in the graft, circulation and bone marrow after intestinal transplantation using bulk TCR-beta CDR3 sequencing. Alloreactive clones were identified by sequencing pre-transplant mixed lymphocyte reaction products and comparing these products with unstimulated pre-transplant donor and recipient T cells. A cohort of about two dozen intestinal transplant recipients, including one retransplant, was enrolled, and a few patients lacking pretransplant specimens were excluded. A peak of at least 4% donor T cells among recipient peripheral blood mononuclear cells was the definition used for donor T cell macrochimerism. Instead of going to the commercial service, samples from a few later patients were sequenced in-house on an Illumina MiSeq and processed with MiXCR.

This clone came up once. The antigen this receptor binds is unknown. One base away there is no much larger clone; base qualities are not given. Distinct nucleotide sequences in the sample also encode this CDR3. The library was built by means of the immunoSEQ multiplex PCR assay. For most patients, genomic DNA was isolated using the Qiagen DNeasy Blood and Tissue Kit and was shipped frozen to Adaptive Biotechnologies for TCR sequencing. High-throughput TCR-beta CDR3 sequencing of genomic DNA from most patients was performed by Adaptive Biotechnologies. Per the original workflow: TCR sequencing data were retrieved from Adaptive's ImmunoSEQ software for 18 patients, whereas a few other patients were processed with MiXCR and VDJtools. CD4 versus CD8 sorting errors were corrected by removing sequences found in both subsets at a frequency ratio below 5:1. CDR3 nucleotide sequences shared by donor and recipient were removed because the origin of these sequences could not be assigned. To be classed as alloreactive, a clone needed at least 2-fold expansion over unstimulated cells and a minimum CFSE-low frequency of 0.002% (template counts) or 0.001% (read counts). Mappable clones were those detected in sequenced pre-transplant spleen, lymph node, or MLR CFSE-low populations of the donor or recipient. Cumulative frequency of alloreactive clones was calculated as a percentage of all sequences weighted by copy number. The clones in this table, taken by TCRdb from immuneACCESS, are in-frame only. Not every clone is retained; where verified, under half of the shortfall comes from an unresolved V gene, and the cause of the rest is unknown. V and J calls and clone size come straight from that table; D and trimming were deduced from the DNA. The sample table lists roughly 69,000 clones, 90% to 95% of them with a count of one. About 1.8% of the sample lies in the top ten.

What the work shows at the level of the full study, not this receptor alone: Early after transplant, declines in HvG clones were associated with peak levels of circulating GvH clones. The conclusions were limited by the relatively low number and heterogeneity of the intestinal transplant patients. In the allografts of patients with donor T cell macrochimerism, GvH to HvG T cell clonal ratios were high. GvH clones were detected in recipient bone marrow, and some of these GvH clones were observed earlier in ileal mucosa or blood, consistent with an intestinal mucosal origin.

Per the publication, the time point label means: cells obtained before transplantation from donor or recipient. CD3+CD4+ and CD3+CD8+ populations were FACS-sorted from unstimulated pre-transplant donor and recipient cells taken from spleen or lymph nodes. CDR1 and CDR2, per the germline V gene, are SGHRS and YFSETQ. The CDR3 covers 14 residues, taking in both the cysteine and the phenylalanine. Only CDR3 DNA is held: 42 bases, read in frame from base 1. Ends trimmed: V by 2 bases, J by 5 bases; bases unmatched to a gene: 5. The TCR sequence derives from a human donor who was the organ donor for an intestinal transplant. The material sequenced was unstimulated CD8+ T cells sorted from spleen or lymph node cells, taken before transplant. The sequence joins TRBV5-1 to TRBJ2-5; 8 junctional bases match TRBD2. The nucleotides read TGCGCCAGCAGCTTTAGCGGGATGGAGGAGACCCAGTACTTC. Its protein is CASSFSGMEETQYF.